These 11 T cell receptor beta chains came from one sample sequenced in a study of T cell repertoires in cytomegalovirus infection. Their recognized antigens are unknown. TCRdb ran MiXCR on the reads and lists one entry per CDR3 protein. The sample includes approximately 910,000 distinct CDR3 sequences, approximately 32% of them seen just once. Sequencing was performed on cultured CD8+ T cells from PBMCs, taken from culture after CMV antigen stimulation. Every receptor here comes from a human donor in good health (CMV status not recorded). Some clones in this sample may be carry-over from other donors' samples.

This chain joins TRBV10-1 and TRBJ2-7; 7 positions agree with TRBD1. V lost 3 bases and J lost 3; bases outside the gene matches: 2. This CDR3 has 13 amino acids. Germline lookup yields CDR1 WNHNN and CDR2 SYGVQD (reference sequence). Here the CDR3 reads CASSERDSYEQYF. CDR3 bases: TGCGCCAGCAGTGAAAGGGACAGCTACGAGCAGTACTTC.

This clonotype was recorded a few times. The CDR3 here is CASSLEGQGMDQPQHF. CDR3 nucleotides: TGCGCCAGCAGCTTGGAAGGACAGGGAATGGATCAGCCCCAGCATTTT. The chain joins TRBV5-1 to TRBJ1-5, with 8 nucleotides matching TRBD1. V was clipped by 0 bases and J by 5 bases; unmatched bases: 7. The germline V gene has CDR1 SGHRS and CDR2 YFSETQ. The CDR3 extends over 16 amino acids.

This chain uses TRBV5-6 with TRBJ2-3, with 7 positions matching TRBD2. Trimming took 3 bases from V and 2 from J; bases not matched to a gene: 9. The germline gives CDR1 SGHDT, CDR2 YYEEEE. CDR3 length: 16 amino acids. CDR3 DNA sequence: TGTGCCAGCAGCTGGGGGGGGACCTCCGACACAGATACGCAGTATTTT. It encodes CASSWGGTSDTDTQYF.

This clonotype showed up just a few times. Relative to the germline gene, one junction end is altered; a read error may explain this. The chain couples TRBV5-1 to TRBJ2-5; 8 positions match TRBD2. Germline lookup yields CDR1 SGHRS and CDR2 YFSETQ. The CDR3 runs to 15 residues. The CDR3 coding sequence is TGTGCCAGCAGCTTGGAACCAGCGGGGGATGAGACCCAGTACTTC. This codes for CASSLEPAGDETQYF. Full variable domain (missing parts from reference TRBV5-1 and TRBJ2-5): KAGVTQTPRYLIKTRGQQVTLSCSPISGHRSVSWYQQTPGQGLQFLFEYFSETQRNKGNFPGRFSGRQFSNSRSEMNVSTLELGDSALYLCASSLEPAGDETQYFGPGTRLLVL.

The rearrangement links TRBV4-1 to TRBJ2-5; the match to TRBD1 covers 10 bases. In germline, CDR1 is MGHRA, CDR2 YSYEKL. CDR3 length: 15 residues. J was trimmed by 5 bases and V by 2 bases; bases with no gene match: 5. As DNA, the CDR3 is TGCGCCAGCAGCCAAACGACAGGGGGCGAGGAGACCCAGTACTTC. Amino acids: CASSQTTGGEETQYF.

The chain joins TRBV7-9 to TRBJ2-6; D is perhaps TRBD1 or TRBD2 (5 bases each). Trimming removed 5 bases at V and 0 bases at J, with 17 bases between. Germline V gene sequence: CDR1 SEHNR, CDR2 FQNEAQ (reference sequence). CDR3 length: 18 amino acids. The CDR3 protein is CASSGTAANTSGANVLTF. The CDR3 nucleotides are TGTGCCAGCAGCGGGACGGCAGCTAACACCTCTGGGGCCAACGTCCTGACTTTC. Filled out from reference TRBV7-9 and TRBJ2-6, the complete variable domain reads DTGVSQNPRHKITKRGQNVTFRCDPISEHNRLYWYRQTLGQGPEFLTYFQNEAQLEKSRLLSDRFSAERPKGSFSTLEIQRTEQGDSAMYLCASSGTAANTSGANVLTFGAGSRLTVL.

The chain has TRBV5-4 and TRBJ2-5; D may match TRBD1 or TRBD2 (6 bases each). V was cut by 0 bases and J by 5 bases, with 23 bases left in between. The CDR3 has 18 amino acids. Germline V gene lookup returns CDR1 SGHNT and CDR2 YYREEE (reference sequence). The CDR3 sequence is CASSLVPGVQGGLETQYF. CDR3 sequence (DNA): TGTGCCAGCAGCTTGGTCCCAGGAGTACAGGGAGGTTTGGAGACCCAGTACTTC.

The sample holds many counts of this clonotype. The CDR3 region has the DNA TGTGCCAGCAGCTTAAAGTCAGACCCCTACAATGAGCAGTTCTTC. Translated: CASSLKSDPYNEQFF. The V and J genes are TRBV7-8 and TRBJ2-1; D is unclear. In germline, CDR1 is SGHVS, CDR2 FQNEAQ. Trimming cost V 2 bases and J 2 bases, with 10 bases left between them. The CDR3 spans 15 residues. Full variable domain (rest looked up from reference TRBV7-8 and TRBJ2-1): GAGVSQSPRYKVAKRGQDVALRCDPISGHVSLFWYQQALGQGPEFLTYFQNEAQLDKSGLPSDRFFAERPEGSVSTLKIQRTQQEDSAVYLCASSLKSDPYNEQFFGPGTRLTVL.

The chain combines TRBV7-8 with TRBJ1-2; the D gene is possibly TRBD1 (6 bases). The length of the CDR3 is 14 residues. Trimming took off 1 base at V and 6 bases at J, with 12 bases between the two ends. Per the germline V gene, CDR1 is SGHVS and CDR2 is FQNEAQ. In nucleotides, the CDR3 is TGTGCCAGCAGCTTAGGATTGCAGGGGCATGGCTACACCTTC. Translation: CASSLGLQGHGYTF.

This clonotype appeared a few times. The V call is TRBV11-2, the J call TRBJ2-7; D remains ambiguous. V shed 2 bases and J shed 0 bases, with 8 bases lying between them. CDR3 length: 14 residues. The germline gives CDR1 SGHAT, CDR2 FQNNGV. This CDR3 reads CASSLYGSSYEQYV. CDR3 sequence (DNA): TGTGCCAGCAGCTTATATGGCAGCTCCTACGAGCAGTACGTC.

This clonotype has just a few counts. The chain is built from TRBV28 and TRBJ1-2; TRBD1 matches at 12 bases. Germline lookup yields CDR1 MDHEN and CDR2 SYDVKM. V gave up 6 bases and J gave up 8 bases; unmatched junction bases: 13. The CDR3 is made up of 16 amino acids. CDR3 loop: CASSQLPGQGALGYTF. Here the CDR3 DNA reads TGTGCCAGCAGCCAATTGCCGGGACAGGGGGCGCTGGGCTACACCTTC.